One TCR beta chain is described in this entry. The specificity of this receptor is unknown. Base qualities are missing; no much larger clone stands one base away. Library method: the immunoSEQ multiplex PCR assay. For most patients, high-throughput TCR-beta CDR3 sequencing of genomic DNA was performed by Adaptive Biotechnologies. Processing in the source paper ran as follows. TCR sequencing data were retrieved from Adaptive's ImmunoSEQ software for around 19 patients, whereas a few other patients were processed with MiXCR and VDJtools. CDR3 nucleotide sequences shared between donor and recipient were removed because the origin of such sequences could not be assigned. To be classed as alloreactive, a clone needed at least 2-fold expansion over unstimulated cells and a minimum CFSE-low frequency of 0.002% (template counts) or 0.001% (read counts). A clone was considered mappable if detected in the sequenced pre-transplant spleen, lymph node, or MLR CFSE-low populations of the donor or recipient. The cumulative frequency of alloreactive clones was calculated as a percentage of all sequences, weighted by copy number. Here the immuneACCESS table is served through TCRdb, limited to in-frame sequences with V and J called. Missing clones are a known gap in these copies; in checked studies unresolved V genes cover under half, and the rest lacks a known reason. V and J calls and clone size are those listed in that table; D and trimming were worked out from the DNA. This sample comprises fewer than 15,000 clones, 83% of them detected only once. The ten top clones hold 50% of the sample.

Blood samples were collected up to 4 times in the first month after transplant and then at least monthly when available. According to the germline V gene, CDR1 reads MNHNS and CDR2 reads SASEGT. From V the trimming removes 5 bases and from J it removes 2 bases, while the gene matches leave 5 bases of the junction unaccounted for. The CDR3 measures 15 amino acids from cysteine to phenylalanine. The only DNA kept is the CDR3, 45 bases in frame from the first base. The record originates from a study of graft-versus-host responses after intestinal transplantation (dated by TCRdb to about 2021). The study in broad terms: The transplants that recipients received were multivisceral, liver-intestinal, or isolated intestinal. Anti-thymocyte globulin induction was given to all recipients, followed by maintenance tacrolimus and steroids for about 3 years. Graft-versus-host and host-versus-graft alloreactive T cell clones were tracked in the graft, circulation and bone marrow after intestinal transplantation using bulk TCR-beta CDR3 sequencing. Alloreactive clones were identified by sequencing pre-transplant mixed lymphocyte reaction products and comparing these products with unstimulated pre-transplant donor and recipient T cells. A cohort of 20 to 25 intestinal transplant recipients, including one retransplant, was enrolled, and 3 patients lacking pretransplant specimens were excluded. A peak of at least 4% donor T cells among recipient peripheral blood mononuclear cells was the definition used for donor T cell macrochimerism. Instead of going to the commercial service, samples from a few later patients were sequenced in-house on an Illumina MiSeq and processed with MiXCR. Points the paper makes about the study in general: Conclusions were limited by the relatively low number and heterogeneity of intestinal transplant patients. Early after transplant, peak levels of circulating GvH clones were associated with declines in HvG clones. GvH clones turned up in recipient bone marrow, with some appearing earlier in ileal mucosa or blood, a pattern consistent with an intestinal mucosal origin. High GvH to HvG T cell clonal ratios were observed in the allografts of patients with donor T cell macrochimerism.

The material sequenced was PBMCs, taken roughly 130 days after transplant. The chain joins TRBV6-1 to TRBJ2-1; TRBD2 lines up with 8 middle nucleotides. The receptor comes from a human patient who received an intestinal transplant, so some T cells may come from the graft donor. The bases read TGTGCCAGCAGTCTTACTAGCGGACCCTACAATGAGCAGTTCTTC. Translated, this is CASSLTSGPYNEQFF.